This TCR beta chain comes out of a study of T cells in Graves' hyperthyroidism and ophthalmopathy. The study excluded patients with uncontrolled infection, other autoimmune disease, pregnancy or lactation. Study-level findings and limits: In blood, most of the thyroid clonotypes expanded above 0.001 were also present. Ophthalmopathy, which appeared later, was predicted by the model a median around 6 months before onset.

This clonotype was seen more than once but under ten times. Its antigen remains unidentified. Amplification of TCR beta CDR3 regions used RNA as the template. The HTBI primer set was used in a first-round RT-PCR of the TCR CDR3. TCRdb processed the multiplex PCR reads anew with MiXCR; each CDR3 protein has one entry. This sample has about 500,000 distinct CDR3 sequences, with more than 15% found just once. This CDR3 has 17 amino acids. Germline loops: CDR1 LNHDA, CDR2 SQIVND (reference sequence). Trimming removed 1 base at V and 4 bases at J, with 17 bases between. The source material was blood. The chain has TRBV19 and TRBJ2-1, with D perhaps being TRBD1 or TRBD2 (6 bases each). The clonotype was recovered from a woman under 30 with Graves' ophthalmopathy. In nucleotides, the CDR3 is TGTGCCAGTAGTATAGTGTCGACAGGCGCGGGGTACAATGAGCAGTTCTTC. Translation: CASSIVSTGAGYNEQFF.